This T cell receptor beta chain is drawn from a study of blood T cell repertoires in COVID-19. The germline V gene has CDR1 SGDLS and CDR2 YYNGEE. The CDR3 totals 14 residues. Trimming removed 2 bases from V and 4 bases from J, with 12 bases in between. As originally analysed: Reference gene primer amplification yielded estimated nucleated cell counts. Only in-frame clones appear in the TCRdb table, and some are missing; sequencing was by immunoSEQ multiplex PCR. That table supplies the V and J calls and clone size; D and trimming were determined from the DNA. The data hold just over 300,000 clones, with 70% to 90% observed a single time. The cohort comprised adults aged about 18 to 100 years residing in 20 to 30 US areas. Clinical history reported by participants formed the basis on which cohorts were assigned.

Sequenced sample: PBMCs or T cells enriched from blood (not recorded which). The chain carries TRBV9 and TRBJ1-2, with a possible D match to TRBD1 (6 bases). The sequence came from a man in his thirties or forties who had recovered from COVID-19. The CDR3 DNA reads TGTGCCAGCAGCGTGGACAGTGTCTTCTATGGCTACACCTTC. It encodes CASSVDSVFYGYTF.